This TCR beta chain was observed in a study of blood T cell repertoires in COVID-19. The wider study: Samples of COVID-19 (acute and convalescent) were obtained from the United States, Italy and Spain. T cells, B-cell-depleted T cells, or PBMCs supplied cDNA or gDNA.

The trim removed 4 bases at V and 9 bases at J, leaving 8 bases unmatched. The CDR3 contains 14 residues. Germline CDR1 and CDR2: SEHNR and FQNEAQ (reference sequence). Some clones are missing from TCRdb's copy, which holds only in-frame ones; the method was immunoSEQ multiplex PCR. The sample carries 300,000 to 450,000 clones, 70% to 90% recorded once. Sequencing was carried out using peripheral blood. V is TRBV7-9 and J is TRBJ2-5; 10 positions agree with TRBD2. The clonotype originates from a woman in her twenties or thirties with COVID-19, enrolled during active disease. CDR3 sequence: CASSWGPGTSAQYF. CDR3 in DNA: TGTGCCAGCAGCTGGGGGCCCGGGACTAGCGCCCAGTACTTC.